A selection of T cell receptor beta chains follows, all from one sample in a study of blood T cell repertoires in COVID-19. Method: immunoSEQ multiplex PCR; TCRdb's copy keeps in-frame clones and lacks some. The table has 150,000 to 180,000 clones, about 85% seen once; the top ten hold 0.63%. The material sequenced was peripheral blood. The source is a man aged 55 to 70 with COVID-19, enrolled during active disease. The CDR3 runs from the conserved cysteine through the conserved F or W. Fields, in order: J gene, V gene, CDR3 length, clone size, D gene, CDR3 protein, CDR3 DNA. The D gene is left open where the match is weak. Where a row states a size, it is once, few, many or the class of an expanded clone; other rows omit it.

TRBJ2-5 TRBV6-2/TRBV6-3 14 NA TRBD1 CASSPDREWGTQYF TGTGCCAGCAGCCCCGACAGGGAATGGGGGACCCAGTACTTC
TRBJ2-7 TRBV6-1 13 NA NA CASSEHSSYEQYF TGTGCCAGCAGTGAACACAGCTCCTACGAGCAGTACTTC
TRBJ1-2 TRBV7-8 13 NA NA CASSLNRVDGYTF TGTGCCAGCAGCTTAAACAGGGTTGATGGCTACACCTTC
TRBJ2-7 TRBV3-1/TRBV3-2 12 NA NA CASSAGLYEQYF TGTGCCAGCAGCGCGGGCCTTTACGAGCAGTACTTC
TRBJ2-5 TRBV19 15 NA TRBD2 CASSIGGGAGETQYF TGTGCCAGTAGTATAGGCGGGGGGGCTGGAGAGACCCAGTACTTC
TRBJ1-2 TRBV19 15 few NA CASSSDPIALYGYTF TGTGCCAGTAGCTCCGACCCGATAGCGCTTTATGGCTACACCTTC
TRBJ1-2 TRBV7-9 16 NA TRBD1 CASRPGTVNLNYGYTF TGTGCCAGCAGACCCGGGACAGTAAACCTAAACTATGGCTACACCTTC
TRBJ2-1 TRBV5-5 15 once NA CASSFGGVSVYEQFF TGTGCCAGCAGCTTCGGCGGGGTCTCGGTGTATGAGCAGTTCTTC
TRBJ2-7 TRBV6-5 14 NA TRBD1 CASRVGQGAYEQYF TGTGCCAGCAGAGTGGGACAGGGGGCTTACGAGCAGTACTTC
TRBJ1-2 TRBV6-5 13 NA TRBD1 CASSLDRVAGYTF TGTGCCAGCAGCCTGGACAGGGTGGCTGGCTACACCTTC
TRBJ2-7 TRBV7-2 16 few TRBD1 CASSPTRNRGNYEQYF TGTGCCAGCAGCCCAACACGTAACAGGGGCAACTACGAGCAGTACTTC
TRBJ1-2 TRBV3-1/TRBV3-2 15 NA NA CASSQDGGGYYGYTF TGTGCCAGCAGCCAAGATGGGGGGGGCTACTATGGCTACACCTTC
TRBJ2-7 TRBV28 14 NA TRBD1 CASSTGQGIYEQYF TGTGCCAGCAGTACCGGACAGGGGATCTACGAGCAGTACTTC
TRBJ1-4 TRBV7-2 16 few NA CASSLAPNKLNEKLFF TGTGCCAGCAGCTTAGCGCCGAACAAACTAAATGAAAAACTGTTTTTT
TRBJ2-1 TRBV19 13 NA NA CASSIEQYSEQFF TGTGCCAGTAGTATTGAACAGTATAGTGAGCAGTTCTTC
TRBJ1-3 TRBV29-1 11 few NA CSVESVDTIYF TGCAGCGTTGAGTCTGTAGACACCATATATTTT
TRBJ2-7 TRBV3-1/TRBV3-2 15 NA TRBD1 CASSQPGQGIGEQYF TGTGCCAGCAGCCAACCGGGACAGGGCATCGGCGAGCAGTACTTC
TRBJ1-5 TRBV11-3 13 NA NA CASSLGPDQPQHF TGTGCCAGCAGCTTAGGTCCCGATCAGCCCCAGCATTTT
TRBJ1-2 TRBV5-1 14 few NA CASRIQEANYGYTF TGCGCCAGCAGAATCCAGGAAGCTAACTATGGCTACACCTTC
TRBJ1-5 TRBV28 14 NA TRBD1 CASSRTGGAQPQHF TGTGCCAGCAGTCGTACAGGGGGAGCTCAGCCCCAGCATTTT
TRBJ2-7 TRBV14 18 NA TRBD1 CASSPVPGQGMGSYEQYF TGTGCCAGCAGCCCAGTCCCGGGACAGGGTATGGGCTCCTACGAGCAGTACTTC
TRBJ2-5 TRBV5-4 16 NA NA CASSPRQNGEKETQYF TGTGCCAGCAGCCCCCGGCAGAACGGAGAAAAAGAGACCCAGTACTTC
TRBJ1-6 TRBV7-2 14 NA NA CASSLNRADSPLHF TGTGCCAGCAGCTTAAACAGGGCTGATTCACCCCTCCACTTT